This TCR beta chain stems from a study of blood T cell repertoires in COVID-19. Study-wide context: PBMCs, B-cell-depleted T cells, or T cells were the source of the cDNA or gDNA that made up the material.

The J segment lost 6 bases and the V segment lost 6 bases, leaving 8 bases of the junction unmatched. Germline CDR1 is SGHTA and CDR2 is FQGTGA. This CDR3 has 14 amino acids. Original data processing: Estimates of nucleated cell counts were drawn from the amplification of reference gene primers. Produced via immunoSEQ multiplex PCR; TCRdb's table is partial and in-frame only. The V and J calls and clone size come from that table; D and trimming were worked out from the DNA. The table has some 140,000 clones, around 82% seen once. The Seattle patients, enrolled during active infection, were followed longitudinally.

The rearrangement links TRBV7-3 to TRBJ2-1; TRBD2 matches at 7 bases. Sample: peripheral blood. The clonotype comes from a man aged 55 to 69 with COVID-19, enrolled during active disease. The DNA for the CDR3 is TGTGCCAGCAGGGGCGGGAGAAGTTCCAATGAGCAGTTCTTC. Translating it yields CASRGGRSSNEQFF.